The clone carrying this T cell receptor (beta chain) was detected a few times. Its specificity is not known. At one end the junction does not follow the germline gene, possibly because of a read error. The sample originates from a study of read filtering for tumor transcriptome and immune sequencing. Looking at the study overall: Mean patient age was roughly 72 years, range roughly 45 to 80; approximately 18 male, around 14 female. IR-seq gave about 3.5 to 11 million TCR reads per sample; RNA-seq gave 85 to 1273. Findings and caveats of the study: The CD138-negative fraction was mixed bone marrow immune cells, not pure T cells.

The CDR3 has 13 residues. The V gene's germline CDR1 is MGHDK and CDR2 SYGVNS. Molecular barcoded adaptors covering alpha/delta and beta/gamma chains were used on around 370 ng RNA. TCRdb used MiXCR to reprocess the reads, holding one entry per CDR3 protein. The repertoire holds more than 45,000 distinct CDR3 sequences, with about 12% as singletons. Sequencing used a population of CD138-negative cells sorted from bone marrow. The chain combines TRBV25-1 with TRBJ2-3; D gene uncertain. The TCR originated in a donor older than 35 with multiple myeloma. The CDR3 DNA reads as TGTGCCAGCAGTCAACCAAGCACAGATACGCGGTATTTT. Amino acid sequence: CASSQPSTDTRYF.